Described below is a single T cell receptor (beta chain) sequence and its context. What it binds is not known. Time point in this sample: peripheral blood 6 weeks after treatment start. This sample is drawn from a study of PD-L1 blockade in urothelial cancer. For the study at large: It was at 3 weeks (second dose) and 6 weeks after treatment start that blood was analyzed. Specimens of blood held a median count of roughly 130,000 T cells.

Using immunoSEQ multiplex PCR, the repertoire was profiled, and TCRdb retains in-frame clones only, with some absent. This table holds around 30,000 clones, around 80% found once. V lost 3 bases to trimming and J lost 3 bases, with 16 bases between them. The CDR3 runs to 16 residues. Germline CDR1 reads SGDLS; CDR2 reads YYNGEE. Study results and limitations: Below-median pretreatment blood TCR clonality was a predictor of better survival.

This clonotype originated in a man in his 70s with urothelial cancer. The genes are TRBV9 and TRBJ1-5; D is uncertain. The sample here was PBMCs, taken around atezolizumab (anti-PD-L1) treatment. As DNA, the CDR3 is TGTGCCAGCAGCGCTCGTGGGCAGAAACTCAATCAGCCCCAGCATTTT. The encoded protein is CASSARGQKLNQPQHF.